The 11 T cell receptor beta chains given below trace back to one sample, sequenced in a study of blood T cell repertoires in COVID-19. Libraries were prepared by immunoSEQ multiplex PCR; TCRdb keeps only in-frame clonotypes and omits some of them. The sample holds over 95,000 clones, 75% to 85% seen once. Sequencing input: peripheral blood. The receptors stem from a human donor in a cohort sampled during active COVID-19.

The chain joins TRBV7-9 to TRBJ2-7; 10 bases agree with TRBD2. The J segment lost 7 bases and the V segment lost 6 bases, leaving 18 bases of the junction unmatched. CDR1 and CDR2 from the germline V gene are SEHNR and FQNEAQ (reference sequence). The length of the CDR3 is 17 residues. For the CDR3, the DNA is TGTGCCAGCAGATACCTGACCGGGACTAGCGCAATGGGGGAGCAGTACTTC. Protein sequence: CASRYLTGTSAMGEQYF.

This clone has just one count. V gene TRBV6-2 or TRBV6-3 combines with J gene TRBJ1-6, with D possibly matching TRBD1 (6 bases). Germline assignment: CDR1 MNHEY and CDR2 SVGEGT. This CDR3 comprises 14 residues. Trimming removed 6 bases from V and 10 bases from J, with 16 bases in between. The CDR3 bases are TGTGCCAGCAGCCCCCAGGGGAACGGATCACCCCTCCACTTT. This translates into CASSPQGNGSPLHF.

V gene TRBV3-1 (or the pseudogene TRBV3-2) combines with J gene TRBJ2-3; 7 bases align to TRBD2. V gave up 4 bases and J gave up 3 bases; unmatched junction bases: 4. CDR1 is LGHDT, CDR2 YNNKEL, per germline (reference sequence). The CDR3 contains 14 residues. CDR3 nucleotides: TGTGCCAGCAGCCCTAGCGGAGCTACAGATACGCAGTATTTT. Its protein product is CASSPSGATDTQYF.

This sequence joins TRBV28 and TRBJ1-2; D might be TRBD1 (6 bases). The CDR3 length is 12 residues. The ends were cut back, 2 bases at V and 8 bases at J, with 9 bases in the middle. Germline CDR1 reads MDHEN; CDR2 reads SYDVKM. CDR3: CASSLAGAGYTF. In DNA form, the CDR3 reads TGTGCCAGCAGTTTAGCAGGGGCGGGCTACACCTTC.

The V gene is TRBV18, the J gene TRBJ1-2; D is possibly TRBD1 (5 bases). This CDR3 spans 13 amino acids. Deletions cut 3 bases from V and 4 bases from J, with 9 bases between. Germline CDR1 KGHSH, CDR2 LQKENI. CDR3 nucleotide sequence: TGTGCCAGCTCACCCAGGGATTTCTATGGCTACACCTTC. It yields the protein CASSPRDFYGYTF.

This clone was seen a single time. V gene TRBV14 combines with J gene TRBJ2-7, with 11 bases aligning to TRBD1. Losses at the gene ends were 6 bases for V and 6 bases for J; bases not matched to a gene: 10. CDR3 length: 15 residues. Germline CDR1 and CDR2: SGHDN and FVKESK. The CDR3 sequence is CASSQRTGGSSEQYF. The CDR3 coding sequence is TGTGCCAGCAGTCAGCGGACAGGGGGCAGTTCCGAGCAGTACTTC. Together with reference TRBV14 and TRBJ2-7, the CDR3 gives the full variable domain: EAGVTQFPSHSVIEKGQTVTLRCDPISGHDNLYWYRRVMGKEIKFLLHFVKESKQDESGMPNNRFLAERTGGTYSTLKVQPAELEDSGVYFCASSQRTGGSSEQYFGPGTRLTVT.

V and J are TRBV11-2 and TRBJ2-7; 8 bases are a match to TRBD2. The CDR3 consists of 15 residues. Germline-derived CDR1 and CDR2 are SGHAT and FQNNGV. Trimming at V came to 2 bases and at J to 3 bases, leaving 6 bases not matched to a gene. Here the CDR3 DNA reads TGTGCCAGCAGCTTATCAGGCGGGGGGTACTACGAGCAGTACTTC. It encodes CASSLSGGGYYEQYF.

The chain has TRBV27 and TRBJ2-1; 9 bases map to TRBD1. In germline, CDR1 is MNHEY, CDR2 SMNVEV (reference sequence). V gave up 5 bases and J gave up 6 bases; unmatched junction bases: 11. CDR3 length equals 16 residues. The CDR3 nucleotides read TGTGCCAGCAGTCCGGGGACAGGGTGGTCCACCAATGAGCAGTTCTTC. Amino acids: CASSPGTGWSTNEQFF.

The chain employs TRBV28 and TRBJ2-5, with 7 nucleotides matching TRBD1. CDR1 is MDHEN and CDR2 is SYDVKM in the germline V gene. With V trimmed by 6 bases and J by 5 bases, 6 bases remained unmatched. The CDR3 length is 13 residues. In nucleotides, the CDR3 is TGTGCCAGCAGAGACAGGGCGGGCGAGACCCAGTACTTC. Its protein product is CASRDRAGETQYF. The complete variable domain, with remaining parts taken from reference TRBV28 and TRBJ2-5, reads DVKVTQSSRYLVKRTGEKVFLECVQDMDHENMFWYRQDPGLGLRLIYFSYDVKMKEKGDIPEGYSVSREKKERFSLILESASTNQTSMYLCASRDRAGETQYFGPGTRLLVL.

V is TRBV6-6 and J is TRBJ1-5, with a possible D match to TRBD1 (5 bases). Germline CDR1 is MNHNY and CDR2 is SVGAGI (reference sequence). The CDR3 length is 12 residues. V shed 10 bases and J shed 3 bases, with 10 bases lying between them. CDR3 sequence: CATRQTNQPQHF. CDR3 DNA sequence: TGTGCCACCAGACAGACCAATCAGCCCCAGCATTTT.

This rearrangement joins TRBV29-1 to TRBJ1-1; the D is unclear. V lost 4 bases and J lost 0, with 6 bases in between. This CDR3 has 12 residues. Per the germline V gene, CDR1 is SQVTM and CDR2 is ANQGSEA. The CDR3 nucleotides read TGCAGCGTTGGCCACATGAACACTGAAGCTTTCTTT. Translation gives CSVGHMNTEAFF. Looking up the rest from reference TRBV29-1 and TRBJ1-1 gives the full variable domain: SAVISQKPSRDICQRGTSLTIQCQVDSQVTMMFWYRQQPGQSLTLIATANQGSEATYESGFVIDKFPISRPNLTFSTLTVSNMSPEDSSIYLCSVGHMNTEAFFGQGTRLTVV.